The clone carrying this T cell receptor beta chain was picked up a small number of times. In the authors' methods: Amplification of reference gene primers was used by the study to estimate nucleated cell counts. Method: immunoSEQ multiplex PCR; TCRdb's copy keeps in-frame clones and lacks some. For V, J and clone size, that table is used; D and trimming come from the DNA. Of some 220,000 clones in the sample, approximately 90% were seen once. The participants were between roughly 18 and 89 years old and came from 24 US areas. This entry comes from a study of blood T cell repertoires in COVID-19. Study at large: The United States, Italy and Spain were the sources of the acute and convalescent COVID-19 samples. T cells, B-cell-depleted T cells, or PBMCs provided the cDNA or gDNA that served as material.

The CDR3 is 13 amino acids. V was clipped by 2 bases and J by 11 bases; unmatched bases: 4. Germline V gives CDR1 MGHDK, CDR2 SYGVNS. Sequences were obtained from PBMCs or T cells enriched from blood (not recorded which). The sequence was obtained from a woman in her thirties or forties with acute COVID-19. The rearrangement joins TRBV25-1 to TRBJ2-5; 11 bases map to TRBD1. DNA of the CDR3: TGTGCCAGCAGTGAAGCGGGACAGGGGGTTCAGTACTTC. Its translation: CASSEAGQGVQYF. The complete variable domain, with remaining parts taken from reference TRBV25-1 and TRBJ2-5, reads EADIYQTPRYLVIGTGKKITLECSQTMGHDKMYWYQQDPGMELHLIHYSYGVNSTEKGDLSSESTVSRIRTEHFPLTLESARPSHTSQYLCASSEAGQGVQYFGPGTRLLVL.